The present entry profiles one T cell receptor beta chain with its context. The target antigen is unknown. The record originates from a study of Ad26.COV2.S vaccination and SARS-CoV-2 variants. Across the whole study: Doses of Ad26.COV2.S were injected into muscle once or twice, 56 days apart.

As for treatment: 15 to 20 received Ad26.COV2.S at low or high dose, single or two shots; roughly five received placebo; per-sample allocation not given. Day 63 after the first injection of vaccine or placebo was the sampling time. Vaccination used an Ad26 vector expressing Wuhan-strain SARS-CoV-2 spike. General study results and limits: The study found higher spike-specific TCR breadth in vaccine than placebo recipients.

The germline V gene encodes CDR1 LNHNV and CDR2 YYDKDF (reference sequence). The V gene lost 5 bases and the J gene lost 10 bases, with 18 bases spanning the gap. The CDR3 length is 14 residues. Clones were sequenced by immunoSEQ multiplex PCR, and TCRdb holds only the in-frame ones, with some missing. The profile shows around 500,000 clones, 80% to 90% of them singletons. This chain links TRBV15 with TRBJ2-1; D might be TRBD2 (6 bases). The TCR originated in a person between 18 and 59 years old who received the Ad26.COV2.S COVID-19 vaccine or a placebo. Sequencing used peripheral blood, obtained in a trial of Ad26.COV2.S vaccine versus placebo. As DNA, the CDR3 is TGTGCCACCAGCCCCCGAGTAGGGGAGGTCGAGCAGTTCTTC. Translating it yields CATSPRVGEVEQFF.